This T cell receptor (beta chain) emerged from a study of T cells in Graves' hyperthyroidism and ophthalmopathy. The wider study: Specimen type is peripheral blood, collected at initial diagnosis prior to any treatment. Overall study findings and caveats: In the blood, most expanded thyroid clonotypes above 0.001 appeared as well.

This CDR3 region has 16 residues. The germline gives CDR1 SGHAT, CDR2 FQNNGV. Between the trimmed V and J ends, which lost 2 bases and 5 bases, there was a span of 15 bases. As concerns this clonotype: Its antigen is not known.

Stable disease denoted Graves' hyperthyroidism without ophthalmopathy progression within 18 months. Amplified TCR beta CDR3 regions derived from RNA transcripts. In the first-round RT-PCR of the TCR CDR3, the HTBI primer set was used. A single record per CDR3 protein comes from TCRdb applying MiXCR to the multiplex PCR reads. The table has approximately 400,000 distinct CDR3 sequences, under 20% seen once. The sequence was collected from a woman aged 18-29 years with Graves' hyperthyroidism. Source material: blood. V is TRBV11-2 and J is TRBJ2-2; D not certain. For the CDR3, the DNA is TGTGCCAGCAGCTTACGGGCAGACGCGAGGACCGGGGAGCTGTTTTTT. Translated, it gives CASSLRADARTGELFF.